This is a list of T cell receptor beta chains from one sample in a study of cytomegalovirus exposure and HLA in healthy donors. The data were produced by immunoSEQ multiplex PCR, yet TCRdb's version contains in-frame clones alone and is incomplete. The table includes a few hundred thousand clones, roughly 89% detected once. The specimen was PBMCs. All receptors come from a woman in her late teens or twenties in good health and CMV-seronegative. Each CDR3 is given with its conserved first and last residue. A D gene is named only where the DNA matches it firmly. Size values are once, few and many counts, or a class for expanded clones, and some rows have none.

TRBJ1-2 | . | 13 | TRBD1 | TRBV7-9 | TGTGCCAGCAGCTCGCGGGACAGCTATGGCTACACCTTC | CASSSRDSYGYTF
TRBJ1-2 | . | 14 | . | TRBV19 | TGTGCCAGTAGCTTCCCCGGACAACTCTATGGCTACACCTTC | CASSFPGQLYGYTF
TRBJ2-1 | . | 15 | TRBD1 | TRBV7-9 | TGTGCCAGCAGCCCCGGGACAGGGTTAGGGTATGAGCAGTTCTTC | CASSPGTGLGYEQFF
TRBJ2-7 | . | 14 | TRBD2 | TRBV7-9 | TGTGCCAGCAGCCGACGGGGGGGATCCTACGAGCAGTACTTC | CASSRRGGSYEQYF
TRBJ1-4 | . | 17 | . | TRBV15 | TGTGCCACCAGCAGACCCGGGGTCGGATCAACTAATGAAAAACTGTTTTTT | CATSRPGVGSTNEKLFF
TRBJ2-5 | . | 13 | . | TRBV12-5 | TGTGCTAGTGGACTAGGGTATGGGGAGACCCAGTACTTC | CASGLGYGETQYF
TRBJ2-2 | few | 16 | TRBD2 | TRBV27 | TGTGCCAGCAGTTCCCTAGCGGGGGGGGTCACCGGGGAGCTGTTTTTT | CASSSLAGGVTGELFF
TRBJ2-3 | . | 14 | TRBD2 | TRBV5-1 | TGCGCCAGCAGCCAGGGACTAACCACAGATACGCAGTATTTT | CASSQGLTTDTQYF
TRBJ2-5 | once | 15 | TRBD2 | TRBV7-3 | TGTGCCAGCAGCCGCGGGACTAGCGGGGAAGAGACCCAGTACTTC | CASSRGTSGEETQYF
TRBJ1-5 | . | 17 | . | TRBV30 | TGTGCCTGGAGTTCGCGCAGGGGACGAGTTAGCAATCAGCCCCAGCATTTT | CAWSSRRGRVSNQPQHF
TRBJ2-5 | . | 16 | . | TRBV9 | TGTGCCAGCAGCCAGTGGGGGGGGCAGGGTTATGAGACCCAGTACTTC | CASSQWGGQGYETQYF
TRBJ1-3 | . | 13 | . | TRBV5-4 | TGTGCCAGCAGCTTGTCACAGGGAAACACCATATATTTT | CASSLSQGNTIYF
TRBJ1-5 | . | 15 | TRBD1 | TRBV7-8 | TGTGCCAGCAGCGTATGGACAGGGAATGATCAGCCCCAGCATTTT | CASSVWTGNDQPQHF
TRBJ2-5 | . | 14 | TRBD2 | TRBV10-3 | TGTGCCACCGAAGGGACTAGCGGGGGAGAGACCCAGTACTTC | CATEGTSGGETQYF
TRBJ1-2 | . | 15 | . | TRBV6-5 | TGTGCCAGCAGTTACGGCACAGGGTTTCTTGGTGGCTACACCTTC | CASSYGTGFLGGYTF
TRBJ1-1 | . | 13 | TRBD1 | TRBV6-5 | TGTGCCAGCAGACAACAGGGGAACGCTGAAGCTTTCTTT | CASRQQGNAEAFF
TRBJ2-1 | . | 15 | . | TRBV18 | TGTGCCAGCTCACCCGGGGTTCCTACTTACAATGAGCAGTTCTTC | CASSPGVPTYNEQFF